This T cell receptor (beta chain) was profiled in a study of beta chain features in type 1 diabetes. As for the study in general: Healthy donors resembled patients in age, gender and cell yields. Study-wide results and caveats: The study found fewer insertions and more deletions at VDJ junctions in type 1 diabetes patients. Shortening of TCRB CDR3s, moderate but significant, appeared in all four CD4+ subsets of Type 1 diabetes patients.

Sorting produced populations that all topped 95% purity. The investigators reverse transcribed all of the isolated RNA, so they sequenced expressed TCRB transcripts. Naive, central memory and regulatory T cell samples yielded approximately 3.3 million reads on average. Generated by immunoSEQ multiplex PCR, the TCRdb table keeps only in-frame clones and is missing some. The data show around 360,000 clones, roughly 13% seen once. V lost 4 bases and J 0 bases, leaving 5 bases between the germline ends. Germline assignment: CDR1 SGHRS and CDR2 YFSETQ. The CDR3 spans 12 residues. On this clone itself: The antigen remains unidentified. Additional DNA sequences in this sample encode the identical CDR3.

The sample taken for sequencing was naive CD4+ T cells from blood. The rearrangement joins TRBV5-1 to TRBJ2-7; no reliable D call. The TCR was taken from a woman aged 18-29 years with type 1 diabetes. CDR3 nucleotides: TGCGCCAGCAGCCCTAGCTCCTACGAGCAGTACTTC. Translated: CASSPSSYEQYF.